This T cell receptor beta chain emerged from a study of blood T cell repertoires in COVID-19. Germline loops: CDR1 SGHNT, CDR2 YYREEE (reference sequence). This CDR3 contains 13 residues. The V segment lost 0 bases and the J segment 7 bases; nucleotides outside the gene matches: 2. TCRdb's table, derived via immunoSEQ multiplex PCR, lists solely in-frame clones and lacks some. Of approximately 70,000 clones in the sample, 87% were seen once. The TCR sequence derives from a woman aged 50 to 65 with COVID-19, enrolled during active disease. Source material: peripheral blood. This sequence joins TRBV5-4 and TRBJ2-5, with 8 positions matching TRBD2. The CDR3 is CASSLAGGGTQYF. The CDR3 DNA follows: TGTGCCAGCAGCTTGGCCGGGGGGGGGACCCAGTACTTC.